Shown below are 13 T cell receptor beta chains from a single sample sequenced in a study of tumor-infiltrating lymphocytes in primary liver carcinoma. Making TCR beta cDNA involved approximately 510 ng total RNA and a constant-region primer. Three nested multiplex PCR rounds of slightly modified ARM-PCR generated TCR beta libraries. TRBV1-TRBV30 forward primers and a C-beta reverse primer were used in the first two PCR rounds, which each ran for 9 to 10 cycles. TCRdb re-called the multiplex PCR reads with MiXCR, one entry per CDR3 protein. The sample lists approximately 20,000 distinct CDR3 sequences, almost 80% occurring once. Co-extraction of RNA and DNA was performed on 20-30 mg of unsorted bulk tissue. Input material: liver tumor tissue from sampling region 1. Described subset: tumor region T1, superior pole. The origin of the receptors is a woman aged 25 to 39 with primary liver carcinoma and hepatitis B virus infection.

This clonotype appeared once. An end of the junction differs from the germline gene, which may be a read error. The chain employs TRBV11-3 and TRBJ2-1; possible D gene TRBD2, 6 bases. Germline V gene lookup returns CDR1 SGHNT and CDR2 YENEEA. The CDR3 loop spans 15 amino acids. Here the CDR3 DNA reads TGCGACAGCAGCTTAGGAACTAGCTGGAAGCTTGAGCAGCTCTTC. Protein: CDSSLGTSWKLEQLF. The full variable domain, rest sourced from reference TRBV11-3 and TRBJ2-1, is EAGVVQSPRYKIIEKKQPVAFWCNPISGHNTLYWYLQNLGQGPELLIRYENEEAVDDSQLPKDRFSAERLKGVDSTLKIQPAELGDSAVYLCDSSLGTSWKLEQLFGPGTRLTVL.

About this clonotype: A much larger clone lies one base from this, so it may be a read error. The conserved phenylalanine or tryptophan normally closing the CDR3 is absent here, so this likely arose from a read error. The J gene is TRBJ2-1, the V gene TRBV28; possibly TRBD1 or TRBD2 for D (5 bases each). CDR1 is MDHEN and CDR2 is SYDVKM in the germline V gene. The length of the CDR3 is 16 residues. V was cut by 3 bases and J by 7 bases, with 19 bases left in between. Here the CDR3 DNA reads TGTGCCAGCAGTTTCGAGGGGTGGCAGGAGTGGAATGAGCAGTTCCTC. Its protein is CASSFEGWQEWNEQFL.

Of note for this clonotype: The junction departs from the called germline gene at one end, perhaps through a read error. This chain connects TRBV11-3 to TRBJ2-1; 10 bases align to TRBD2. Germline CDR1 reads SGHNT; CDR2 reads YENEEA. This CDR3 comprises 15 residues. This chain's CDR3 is CTSSRQAGGGYEQSF. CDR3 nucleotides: TGTACCAGCAGCCGACAAGCGGGAGGGGGGTATGAGCAGTCCTTC.

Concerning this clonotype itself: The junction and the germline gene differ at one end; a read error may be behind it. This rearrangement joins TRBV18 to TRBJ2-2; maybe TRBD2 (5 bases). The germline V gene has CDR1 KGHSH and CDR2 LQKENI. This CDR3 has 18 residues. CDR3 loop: CASLPPVLAATNTRELFF. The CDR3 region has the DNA TGCGCCAGCTTACCACCGGTGCTAGCCGCAACGAACACCAGGGAGCTGTTTTTT.

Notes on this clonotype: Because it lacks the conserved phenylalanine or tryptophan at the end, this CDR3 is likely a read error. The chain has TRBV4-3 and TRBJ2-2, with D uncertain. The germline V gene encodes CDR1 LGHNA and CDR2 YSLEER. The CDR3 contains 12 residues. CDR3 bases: TGCGCTAACAGACTTGGCACCGGGGAGCTGTTTCTT. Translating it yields CANRLGTGELFL.

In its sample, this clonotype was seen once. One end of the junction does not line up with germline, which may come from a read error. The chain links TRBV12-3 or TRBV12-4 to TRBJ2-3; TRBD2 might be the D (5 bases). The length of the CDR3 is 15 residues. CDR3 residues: CDSSFPLPSTDMQYF. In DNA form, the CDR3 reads TGTGACAGCAGTTTTCCCCTTCCTAGCACAGATATGCAGTATTTT.

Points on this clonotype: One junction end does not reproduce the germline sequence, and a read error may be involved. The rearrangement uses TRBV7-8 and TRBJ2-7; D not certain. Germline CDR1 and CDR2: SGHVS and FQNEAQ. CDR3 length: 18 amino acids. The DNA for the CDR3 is TGTGGCAGCAGCTCGGGTCGCGGTTGTACTATGAACTCCTACGAGCAGTACTTC. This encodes CGSSSGRGCTMNSYEQYF.

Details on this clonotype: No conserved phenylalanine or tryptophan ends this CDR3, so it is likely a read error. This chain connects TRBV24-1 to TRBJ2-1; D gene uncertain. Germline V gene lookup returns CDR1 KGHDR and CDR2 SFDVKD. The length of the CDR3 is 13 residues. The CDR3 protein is CATSDVNGNEQFI. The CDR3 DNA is TGTGCAACCAGTGACGTTAATGGCAACGAGCAGTTCATC.

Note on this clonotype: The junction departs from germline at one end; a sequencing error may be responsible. CDR3 DNA: TGCGCCAGCAGCCAATATGTCTTAAGCTCCTACAATGAGCAATTCTTC. The encoded protein is CASSQYVLSSYNEQFF. The chain combines TRBV4-3 with TRBJ2-1; D is undetermined. The CDR3 runs to 16 residues. Germline CDR1 is LGHNA and CDR2 is YSLEER.

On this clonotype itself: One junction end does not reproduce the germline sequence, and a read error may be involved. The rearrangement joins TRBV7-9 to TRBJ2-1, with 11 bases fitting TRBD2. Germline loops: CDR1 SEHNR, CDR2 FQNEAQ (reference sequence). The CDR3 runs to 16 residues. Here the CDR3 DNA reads TGTGCCAGCAACTTAGGGACTAGCGGAGCTAGGAATGATCAGTTCTTC. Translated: CASNLGTSGARNDQFF.

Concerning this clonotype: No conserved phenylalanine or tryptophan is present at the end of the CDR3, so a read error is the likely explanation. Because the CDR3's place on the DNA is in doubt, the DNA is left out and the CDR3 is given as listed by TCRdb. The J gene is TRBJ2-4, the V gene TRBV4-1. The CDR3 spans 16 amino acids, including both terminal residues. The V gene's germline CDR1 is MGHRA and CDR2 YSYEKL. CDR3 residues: CASSPEMNRVTSRWYS.

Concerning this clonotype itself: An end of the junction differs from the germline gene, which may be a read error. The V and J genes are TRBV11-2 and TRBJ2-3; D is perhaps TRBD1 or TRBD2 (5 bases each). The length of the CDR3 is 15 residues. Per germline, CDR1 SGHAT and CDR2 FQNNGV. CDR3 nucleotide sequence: TGTGCAAGCAGCTTAGAGGCTAGAGGGACGGATACGCAATATTTT. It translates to CASSLEARGTDTQYF.

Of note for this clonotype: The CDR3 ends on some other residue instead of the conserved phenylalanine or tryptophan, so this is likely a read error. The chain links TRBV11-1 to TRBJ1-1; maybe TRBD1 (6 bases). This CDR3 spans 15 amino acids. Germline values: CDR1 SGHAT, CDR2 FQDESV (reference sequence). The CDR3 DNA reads TGTGCCAGGAGCTCAACCAGGACAGTGAACACTGAAGCTTTCTCT. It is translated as CARSSTRTVNTEAFS.